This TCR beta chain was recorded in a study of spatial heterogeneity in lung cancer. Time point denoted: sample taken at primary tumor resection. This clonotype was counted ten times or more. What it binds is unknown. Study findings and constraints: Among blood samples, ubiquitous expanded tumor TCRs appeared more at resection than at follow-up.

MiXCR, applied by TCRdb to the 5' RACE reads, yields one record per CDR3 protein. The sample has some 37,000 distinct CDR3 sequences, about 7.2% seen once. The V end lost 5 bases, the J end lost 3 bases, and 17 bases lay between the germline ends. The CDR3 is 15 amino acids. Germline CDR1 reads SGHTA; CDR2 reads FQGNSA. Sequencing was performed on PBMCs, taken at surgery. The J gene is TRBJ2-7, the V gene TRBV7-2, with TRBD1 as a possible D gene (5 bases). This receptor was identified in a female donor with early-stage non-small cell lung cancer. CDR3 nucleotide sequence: TGTGCCAGCAGCCCGACCCGACAGACTCTCTACGAGCAGTACTTC. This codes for CASSPTRQTLYEQYF.